This T cell receptor beta chain stems from a study of cytomegalovirus exposure and HLA in healthy donors. Study-wide context: Per a later analysis, the roughly 700 first-cohort and under 150 validation repertoires shared one platform.

A word on this clone: Its matching antigen is unknown.

The V end was cut by 7 bases, the J end by 7 bases, with 14 bases between. Germline loops: CDR1 SQVTM, CDR2 ANQGSEA. The CDR3 runs to 12 residues. This table comes from immunoSEQ multiplex PCR, and its TCRdb copy is limited to in-frame clones, with some not included. Here the sample spans some 54,000 clones, more than 80% being singletons. The donors belonged to the approximately 110-subject validation cohort, separate from the roughly 670-subject first cohort. General observations from the study: It was 164 TCR beta chains that were listed as cytomegalovirus-associated. TCR sequences were mostly rare, though some public TCRs occurred in many donors.

Sequencing input: PBMCs. This TCR was sampled from a man aged 18 to 35 in good health and CMV-seronegative. The rearrangement links TRBV29-1 to TRBJ2-1, with D maybe TRBD2 (6 bases). The CDR3 protein is CSAWRARNEQFF. The CDR3 DNA is TGCAGCGCTTGGAGGGCCCGGAATGAGCAGTTCTTC.